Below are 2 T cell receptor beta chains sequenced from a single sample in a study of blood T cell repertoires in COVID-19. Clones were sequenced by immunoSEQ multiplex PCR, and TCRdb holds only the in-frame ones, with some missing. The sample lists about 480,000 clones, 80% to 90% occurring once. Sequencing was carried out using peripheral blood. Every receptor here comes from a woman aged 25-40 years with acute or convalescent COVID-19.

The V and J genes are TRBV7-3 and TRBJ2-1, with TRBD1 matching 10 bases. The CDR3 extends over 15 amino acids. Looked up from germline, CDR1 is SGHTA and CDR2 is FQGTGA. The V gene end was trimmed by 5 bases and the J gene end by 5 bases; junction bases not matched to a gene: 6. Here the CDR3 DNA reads TGTGCCAGCAGCATCGGACAGGGGGTCAACAATGAGCAGTTCTTC. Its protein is CASSIGQGVNNEQFF.

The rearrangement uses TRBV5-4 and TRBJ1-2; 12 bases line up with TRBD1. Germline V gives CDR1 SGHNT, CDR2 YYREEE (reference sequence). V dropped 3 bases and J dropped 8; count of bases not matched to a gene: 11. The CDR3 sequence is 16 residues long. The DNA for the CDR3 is TGTGCCAGCAGCTCGTCCTCCGGGACAGGGGGCTTGGGCTACACCTTC. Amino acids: CASSSSSGTGGLGYTF.